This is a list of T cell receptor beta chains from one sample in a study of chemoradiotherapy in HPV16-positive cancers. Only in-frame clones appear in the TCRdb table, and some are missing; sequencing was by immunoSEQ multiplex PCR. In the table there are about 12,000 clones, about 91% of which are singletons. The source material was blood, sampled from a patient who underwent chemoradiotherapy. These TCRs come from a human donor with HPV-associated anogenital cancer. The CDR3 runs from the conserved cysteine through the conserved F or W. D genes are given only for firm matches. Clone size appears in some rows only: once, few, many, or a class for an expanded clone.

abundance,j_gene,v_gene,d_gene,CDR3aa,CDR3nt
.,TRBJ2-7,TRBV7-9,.,CASSLSSSGRGGEQYF,TGTGCCAGCAGCTTAAGTTCGTCGGGCAGGGGAGGCGAGCAGTACTTC
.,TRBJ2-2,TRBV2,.,CANAGYTGELFF,TGTGCCAACGCGGGGTACACCGGGGAGCTGTTTTTT
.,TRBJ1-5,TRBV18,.,CASSSDRNQPQHF,TGTGCCAGCTCATCAGACAGAAATCAGCCCCAGCATTTT
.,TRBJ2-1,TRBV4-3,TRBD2,CASSQLAGFYNEQFF,TGCGCCAGCAGCCAACTAGCGGGGTTTTACAATGAGCAGTTCTTC
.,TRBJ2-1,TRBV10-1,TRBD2,CASLWSSGSYNEQFF,TGCGCCAGTTTGTGGAGTAGCGGGAGCTACAATGAGCAGTTCTTC
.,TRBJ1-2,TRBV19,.,CASSSRQGGNYGYTF,TGTGCCAGTAGCTCTCGACAAGGTGGTAACTATGGCTACACCTTC
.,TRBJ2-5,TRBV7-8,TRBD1,CASSKHRGRRETQYF,TGTGCCAGCAGCAAACACAGGGGGCGCAGGGAGACCCAGTACTTC
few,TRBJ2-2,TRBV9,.,CASSVASRNTGELFF,TGTGCCAGCAGCGTAGCAAGTCGGAACACCGGGGAGCTGTTTTTT
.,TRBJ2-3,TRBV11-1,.,CASSLEQTPTDTQYF,TGTGCCAGCAGCTTAGAACAGACACCCACAGATACGCAGTATTTT
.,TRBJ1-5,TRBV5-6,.,CASSLSWGGAQPQHF,TGTGCCAGCAGCTTGAGTTGGGGGGGCGCGCAGCCCCAGCATTTT
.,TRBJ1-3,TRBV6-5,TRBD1,CASSTPTGGRNTIYF,TGTGCCAGCAGCACACCCACAGGGGGGAGAAACACCATATATTTT
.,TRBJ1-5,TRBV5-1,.,CASSLEYGSNQPQHF,TGCGCCAGCAGCTTGGAGTACGGTAGCAATCAGCCCCAGCATTTT
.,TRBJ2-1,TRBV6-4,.,CASSAGPYNEQFF,TGTGCCAGCAGTGCCGGGCCCTACAATGAGCAGTTCTTC
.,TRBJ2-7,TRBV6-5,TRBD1,CASSHRGGEQYF,TGTGCCAGCAGTCACAGGGGTGGCGAGCAGTACTTC
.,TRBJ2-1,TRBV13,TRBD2,CASSFGTTGLENNEQFF,TGTGCCAGCAGCTTCGGGACGACGGGACTAGAGAATAATGAGCAGTTCTTC
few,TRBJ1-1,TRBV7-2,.,CASTPSRVANTEAFF,TGTGCCAGCACCCCCTCGAGGGTAGCGAACACTGAAGCTTTCTTT
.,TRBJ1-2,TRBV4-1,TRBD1,CASRAPGTGDYGYTF,TGCGCCAGCAGGGCCCCCGGGACAGGTGACTATGGCTACACCTTC
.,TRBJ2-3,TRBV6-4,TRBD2,CASSAGTSADTQYF,TGTGCCAGCAGTGCCGGGACTAGCGCAGATACGCAGTATTTT
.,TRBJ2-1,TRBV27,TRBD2,CASSPRTSGRAGQFF,TGTGCCAGCAGTCCCAGGACTAGCGGGAGGGCAGGGCAGTTCTTC
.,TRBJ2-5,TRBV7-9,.,CASSGVALETQYF,TGTGCCAGCAGCGGGGTTGCTCTTGAGACCCAGTACTTC
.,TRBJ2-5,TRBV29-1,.,CSVEAGVLQETQYF,TGCAGCGTTGAAGCGGGGGTGCTCCAAGAGACCCAGTACTTC
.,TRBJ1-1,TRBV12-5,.,CATLGRENTEAFF,TGTGCTACATTGGGTCGAGAGAACACTGAAGCTTTCTTT
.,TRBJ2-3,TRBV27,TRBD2,CASSLSGLAGGPPKRHTQYF,TGTGCCAGCAGTTTATCCGGACTAGCGGGAGGCCCGCCAAAGAGGCATACGCAGTATTTT
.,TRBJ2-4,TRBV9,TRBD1,CASSVGDRVTGKNIQYF,TGTGCCAGCAGCGTAGGGGACAGAGTAACAGGCAAAAACATTCAGTACTTC
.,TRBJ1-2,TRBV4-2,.,CASSQETRGVGYTF,TGTGCCAGCAGCCAAGAAACGAGGGGCGTTGGCTACACCTTC
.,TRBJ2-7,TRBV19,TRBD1,CASTPTGGIYEQYF,TGTGCCAGTACCCCGACAGGGGGGATCTACGAGCAGTACTTC
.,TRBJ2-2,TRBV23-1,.,CASSQAPGHSITGELFF,TGCGCCAGCAGTCAGGCCCCGGGACACTCTATAACCGGGGAGCTGTTTTTT
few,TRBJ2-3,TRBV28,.,CASSPGQSETDTQYF,TGTGCCAGCAGCCCCGGGCAATCAGAGACAGATACGCAGTATTTT
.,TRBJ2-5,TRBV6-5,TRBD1,CASSGTVETQYF,TGTGCCAGCAGTGGGACAGTGGAGACCCAGTACTTC
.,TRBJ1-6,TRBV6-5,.,CASSYRARESPFHF,TGTGCCAGCAGTTACCGAGCTCGCGAGTCGCCATTCCACTTT
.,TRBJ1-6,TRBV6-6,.,CASSYSRRENSPLHF,TGTGCCAGCAGTTACTCGAGACGGGAAAATTCACCCCTCCACTTT
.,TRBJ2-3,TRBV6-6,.,CASSYSSGTADTQYF,TGTGCCAGCAGTTACTCGTCAGGGACCGCAGATACGCAGTATTTT
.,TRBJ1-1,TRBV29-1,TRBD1,CSVRTGALNTEAFF,TGCAGCGTTAGAACAGGGGCATTGAACACTGAAGCTTTCTTT
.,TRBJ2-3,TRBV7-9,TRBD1,CASSLEGQGTYTDTQYF,TGTGCCAGCAGCTTAGAAGGACAGGGGACATACACAGATACGCAGTATTTT
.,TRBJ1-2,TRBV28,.,CANSRGFDYGYTF,TGTGCCAACTCAAGGGGTTTCGACTATGGCTACACCTTC
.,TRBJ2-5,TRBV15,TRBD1,CATSRGDRGQASHQETQYF,TGTGCCACCAGCAGAGGGGACAGGGGACAGGCCTCTCACCAAGAGACCCAGTACTTC
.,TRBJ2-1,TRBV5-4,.,CASSLSVGVEQFF,TGTGCCAGCAGCTTGTCGGTGGGGGTTGAGCAGTTCTTC